Included here is one TCR beta chain sequence, with context. Clones were read by immunoSEQ multiplex PCR, and TCRdb kept only the in-frame ones, dropping some. The sample has around 320,000 clones, approximately 86% seen once. The data were obtained in a study of Ad26.COV2.S vaccination and SARS-CoV-2 variants. In the study overall: Intramuscular Ad26.COV2.S at 5x10^10 or 1x10^11 viral particles.

Documented treatment: some 20 received Ad26.COV2.S at low or high dose, single or two shots; roughly five received placebo; per-sample allocation not given. Following the first vaccine or placebo injection, samples were taken on day 63. Ad26.COV2.S expressed prefusion-stabilized spike from the original Wuhan strain. Trimming left V 2 bases short and J 1 base short, with 6 bases between. Germline-derived CDR1 and CDR2 are SGDLS and YYNGEE. The CDR3 loop spans 13 amino acids. This chain joins TRBV9 and TRBJ1-1; a possible D gene is TRBD1 (5 bases). The TCR originated in a person between 18 and 65 years old who received the Ad26.COV2.S COVID-19 vaccine or a placebo. This specimen consisted of peripheral blood, obtained in a trial of Ad26.COV2.S vaccine versus placebo. The CDR3, as DNA: TGTGCCAGCAGCGTGGACAAGAACACTGAAGCTTTCTTT. This gives the protein CASSVDKNTEAFF.